This TCR beta chain was sequenced for a study of cytomegalovirus exposure and HLA in healthy donors. Study conclusions and caveats: Several of the most significant clusters were apparently associated with common viral pathogens in a later analysis. Among the sequence variants, a highly shared cluster was likely an artifact of sequencing. Presence/absence comparisons presumed near-even sequencing depth among donors.

It was with 60 Vbeta and 13 Jbeta primers that the PCR ran. Using immunoSEQ multiplex PCR, the repertoire was profiled, and TCRdb retains in-frame clones only, with some absent. Here the sample table reports approximately 110,000 clones. With 6 bases removed from V and 0 bases from J, the gap between germline ends came to 12 bases. There are 15 residues in the CDR3. Germline CDR1 is SNHLY and CDR2 is FYNNEI. About this clone itself: Its antigen is as yet unknown.

The sample was PBMCs. This receptor was obtained from a man under 40 in good health and CMV-seronegative. This sequence joins TRBV2 and TRBJ1-5; perhaps TRBD1 as D (6 bases). The CDR3 sequence: CASRSGTNSNQPQHF. The CDR3 nucleotides read TGTGCCAGCAGGTCCGGGACAAATAGCAATCAGCCCCAGCATTTT.